Presented here are 5 T cell receptor beta chains from one specimen sequenced in a study of shared clonotypes between healthy human individuals. The repertoire was sequenced with immunoSEQ multiplex PCR; TCRdb's copy has only in-frame clones and lacks some. The table has about 680,000 clones, 55% to 85% seen once. Material: memory CD4+ T cells sorted from blood. Subset here: CD45RA-negative fraction. The receptors come from a woman younger than 45 in good health.

Of note for this clone: A junction end diverges from the germline sequence, so it may reflect a read error. The chain joins TRBV14 to TRBJ1-1; perhaps TRBD1 as D (5 bases). Germline values: CDR1 SGHDN, CDR2 FVKESK. The CDR3 has 11 residues. The CDR3 protein is CASSQDRDGSF. CDR3 sequence (DNA): TGTGCCAGCAGCCAAGATCGGGACGGCTCCTTT.

V usage is TRBV19 and J usage is TRBJ2-1; D is perhaps TRBD2 (6 bases). Trimming cost V 4 bases and J 9 bases, with 16 bases left between them. CDR1 is LNHDA and CDR2 is SQIVND in the germline V gene (reference sequence). This CDR3 region has 14 residues. For the CDR3, the DNA is TGTGCCAGTAGTACCCCGGGACTTCAGAGTGAGCAGTTCTTC. It translates to CASSTPGLQSEQFF. Full variable domain (rest looked up from reference TRBV19 and TRBJ2-1): DGGITQSPKYLFRKEGQNVTLSCEQNLNHDAMYWYRQDPGQGLRLIYYSQIVNDFQKGDIAEGYSVSREKKESFPLTVTSAQKNPTAFYLCASSTPGLQSEQFFGPGTRLTVL.

Concerning this clone: A much larger clone lies one base from this, so it may be a read error. CDR3 nucleotides: TGTGCCAGCAGGCCGGAGAACACTGAAGCTTTCTTT. Amino acids: CASRPENTEAFF. The rearrangement uses TRBV5-4 and TRBJ1-1; D is unresolved. The germline V gene encodes CDR1 SGHNT and CDR2 YYREEE (reference sequence). The CDR3 length is 12 residues. V gave up 5 bases and J gave up 1 base, with 6 bases separating them.

The chain links TRBV7-2 to TRBJ2-7, with no clear D. The CDR3 is 15 amino acids. Trimming cost V 3 bases and J 2 bases, with 14 bases left between them. Germline V gives CDR1 SGHTA, CDR2 FQGNSA. CDR3 sequence: CASSFRSGTAYEQYF. For the CDR3, the DNA is TGTGCCAGCAGCTTTCGGTCCGGAACGGCCTACGAGCAGTACTTC. Looking up the rest from reference TRBV7-2 and TRBJ2-7 gives the full variable domain: GAGVSQSPSNKVTEKGKDVELRCDPISGHTALYWYRQSLGQGLEFLIYFQGNSAPDKSGLPSDRFSAERTGGSVSTLTIQRTQQEDSAVYLCASSFRSGTAYEQYFGPGTRLTVT.

The J gene is TRBJ1-2, the V gene TRBV27, with TRBD1 as a possible D gene (6 bases). The ends were cut back, 2 bases at V and 1 base at J, with 14 bases in the middle. The CDR3 extends over 16 amino acids. Germline CDR1 reads MNHEY; CDR2 reads SMNVEV (reference sequence). The CDR3 bases are TGTGCCAGCAGTTTACGAAGGGGGAACGATAACTATGGCTACACCTTC. It translates to CASSLRRGNDNYGYTF.